This T cell receptor (beta chain) is drawn from a study of identical twins. Study findings and constraints: Memory repertoires showed no such pattern, whereas abundant cord blood beta clonotypes carried fewer insertions. The study found weaker excess twin sharing in beta out-of-frame sequences.

The CDR3 spans 14 residues. V was pared by 1 base and J by 8 bases, with 7 bases of the junction left unmatched. Germline CDR1 DFQATT, CDR2 SNEGSKA (reference sequence). A remark on this clonotype: Its antigen is unidentified.

MiXCR, run by TCRdb on the 5' RACE reads, gives a single entry per CDR3 protein. The table lists 300,000 to 400,000 distinct CDR3 sequences, around 12% of them singletons. This sample also belongs to another study, concerning yellow fever vaccine responses in identical twins.

The TCR was taken from a woman between 18 and 29 years old in good health. V usage is TRBV20-1 and J usage is TRBJ1-2; 10 bases match TRBD1. Sequenced: CD8+ T cells sorted from blood. The chain's CDR3 is CSARGGGTGAGYTF. DNA of the CDR3: TGCAGTGCTAGAGGAGGGGGGACAGGGGCGGGCTACACCTTC.